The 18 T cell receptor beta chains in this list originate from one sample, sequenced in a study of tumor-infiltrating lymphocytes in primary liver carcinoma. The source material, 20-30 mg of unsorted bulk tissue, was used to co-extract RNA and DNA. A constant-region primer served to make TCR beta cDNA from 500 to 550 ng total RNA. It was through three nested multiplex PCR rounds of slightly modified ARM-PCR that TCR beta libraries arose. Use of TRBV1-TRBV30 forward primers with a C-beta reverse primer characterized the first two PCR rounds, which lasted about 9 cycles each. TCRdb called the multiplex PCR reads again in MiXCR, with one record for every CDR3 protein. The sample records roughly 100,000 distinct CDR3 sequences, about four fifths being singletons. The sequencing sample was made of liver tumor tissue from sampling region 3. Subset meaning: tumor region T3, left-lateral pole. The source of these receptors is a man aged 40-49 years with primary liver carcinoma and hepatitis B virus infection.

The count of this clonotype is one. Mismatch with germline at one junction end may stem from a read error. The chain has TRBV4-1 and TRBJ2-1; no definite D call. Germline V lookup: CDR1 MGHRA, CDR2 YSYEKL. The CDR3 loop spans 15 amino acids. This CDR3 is CVSSRAVLGDNEQFF. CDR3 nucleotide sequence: TGCGTCAGCAGCCGGGCTGTTCTAGGAGACAATGAGCAGTTCTTC.

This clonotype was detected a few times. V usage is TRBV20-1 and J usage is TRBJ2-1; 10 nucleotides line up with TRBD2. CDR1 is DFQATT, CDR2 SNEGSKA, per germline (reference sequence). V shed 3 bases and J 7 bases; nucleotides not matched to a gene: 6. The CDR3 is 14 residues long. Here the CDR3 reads CSARLSGRENEQFF. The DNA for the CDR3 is TGCAGTGCTAGGCTCAGCGGGAGGGAGAATGAGCAGTTCTTC.

CDR3 DNA sequence: TGCAGCGTTGCTCCGATAGGGCTCCACGGGCAGTACTTC. As protein: CSVAPIGLHGQYF. The chain is built from TRBV29-1 and TRBJ2-7; unclear D gene. V was shortened by 4 bases and J by 9 bases, with 19 bases between the two germline ends. Germline assignment: CDR1 SQVTM and CDR2 ANQGSEA. The CDR3 spans 13 residues.

In DNA form, the CDR3 reads TGTGTCAACATAGTTTCCGGGACAGGGTCTGACGGCTACACCTTC. Amino acid sequence: CVNIVSGTGSDGYTF. The rearrangement uses TRBV6-1 and TRBJ1-2; 9 bases line up with TRBD1. Looked up from germline, CDR1 is MNHNS and CDR2 is SASEGT. This CDR3 is 15 amino acids long.

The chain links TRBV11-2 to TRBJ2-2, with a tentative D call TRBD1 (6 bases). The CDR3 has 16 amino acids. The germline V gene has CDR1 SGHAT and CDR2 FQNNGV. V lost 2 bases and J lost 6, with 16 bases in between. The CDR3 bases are TGTGCCAGCAGCTTACAGGGGTTTCCAGGCGCCGGGGAGCTGTTTTTT. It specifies CASSLQGFPGAGELFF.

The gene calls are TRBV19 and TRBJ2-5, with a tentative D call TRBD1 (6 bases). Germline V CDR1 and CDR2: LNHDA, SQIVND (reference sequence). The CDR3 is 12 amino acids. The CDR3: CISRQAGETQYF. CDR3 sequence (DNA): TGTATCAGTCGACAGGCTGGGGAGACCCAGTACTTC. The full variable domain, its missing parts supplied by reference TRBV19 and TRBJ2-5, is DGGITQSPKYLFRKEGQNVTLSCEQNLNHDAMYWYRQDPGQGLRLIYYSQIVNDFQKGDIAEGYSVSREKKESFPLTVTSAQKNPTAFYLCISRQAGETQYFGPGTRLLVL.

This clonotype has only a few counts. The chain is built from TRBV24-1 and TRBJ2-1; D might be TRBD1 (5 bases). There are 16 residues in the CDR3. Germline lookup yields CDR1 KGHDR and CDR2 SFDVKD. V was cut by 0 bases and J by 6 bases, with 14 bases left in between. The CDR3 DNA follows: TGTGCCACCAGTGATTTGTTAGGAGACAGTATCAATGAGCAGTTCTTC. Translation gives CATSDLLGDSINEQFF.

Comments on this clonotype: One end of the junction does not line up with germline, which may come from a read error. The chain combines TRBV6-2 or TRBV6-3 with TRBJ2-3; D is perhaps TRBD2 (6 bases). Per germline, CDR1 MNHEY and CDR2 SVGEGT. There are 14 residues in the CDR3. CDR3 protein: CASSHSGESDTQYF. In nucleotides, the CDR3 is TGTGCCAGCAGTCACTCGGGGGAATCAGATACGCAGTATTTT.

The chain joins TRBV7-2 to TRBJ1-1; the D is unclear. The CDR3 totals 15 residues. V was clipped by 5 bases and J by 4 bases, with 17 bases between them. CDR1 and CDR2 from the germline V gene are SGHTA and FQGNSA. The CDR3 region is CASSSYGWSATEAFF. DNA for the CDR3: TGTGCCAGCAGCAGCTATGGGTGGTCGGCCACTGAAGCTTTCTTT.

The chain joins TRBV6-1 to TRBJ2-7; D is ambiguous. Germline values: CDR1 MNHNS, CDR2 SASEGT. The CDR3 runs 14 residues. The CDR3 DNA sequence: TGTGCTAGCCTCAGGACGGATTTAAGATACGAGCAGTACTTC. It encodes CASLRTDLRYEQYF.

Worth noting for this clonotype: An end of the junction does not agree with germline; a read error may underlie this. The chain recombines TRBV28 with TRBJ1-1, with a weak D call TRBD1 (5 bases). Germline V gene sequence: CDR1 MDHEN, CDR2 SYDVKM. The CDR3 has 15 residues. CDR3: CASSLATAGNTEALF. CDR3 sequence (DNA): TGTGCCAGCAGTTTAGCAACAGCAGGGAACACTGAAGCTCTCTTT.

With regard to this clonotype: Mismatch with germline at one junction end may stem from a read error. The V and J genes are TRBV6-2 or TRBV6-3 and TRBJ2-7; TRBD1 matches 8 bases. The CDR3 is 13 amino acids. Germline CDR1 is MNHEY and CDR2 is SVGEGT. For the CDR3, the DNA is TGTGCCAGTGCCGGGACAGGAGATTACGGGCAGTACTTC. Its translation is CASAGTGDYGQYF.

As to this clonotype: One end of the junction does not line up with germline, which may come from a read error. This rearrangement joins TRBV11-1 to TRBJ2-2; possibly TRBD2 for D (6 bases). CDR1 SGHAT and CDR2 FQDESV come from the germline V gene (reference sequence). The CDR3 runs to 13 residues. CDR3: CASSFWGTGGLFF. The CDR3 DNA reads TGTGCCAGCAGTTTTTGGGGCACCGGGGGGCTGTTTTTT.

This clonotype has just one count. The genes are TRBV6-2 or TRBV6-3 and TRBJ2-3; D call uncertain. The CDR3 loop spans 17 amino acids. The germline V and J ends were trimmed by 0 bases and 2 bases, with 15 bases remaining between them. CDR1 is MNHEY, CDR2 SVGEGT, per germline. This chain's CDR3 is CASSYSDLGRHTDTQYF. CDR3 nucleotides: TGTGCCAGCAGTTACTCAGATCTCGGACGCCACACAGATACGCAGTATTTT.

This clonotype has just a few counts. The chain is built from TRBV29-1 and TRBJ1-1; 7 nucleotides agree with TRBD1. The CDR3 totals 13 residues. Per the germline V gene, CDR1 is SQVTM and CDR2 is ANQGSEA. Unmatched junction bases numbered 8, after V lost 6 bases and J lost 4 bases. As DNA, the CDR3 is TGCAGCGTCTCCAGGGGGACTGGCACTGAAGCTTTCTTT. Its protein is CSVSRGTGTEAFF.

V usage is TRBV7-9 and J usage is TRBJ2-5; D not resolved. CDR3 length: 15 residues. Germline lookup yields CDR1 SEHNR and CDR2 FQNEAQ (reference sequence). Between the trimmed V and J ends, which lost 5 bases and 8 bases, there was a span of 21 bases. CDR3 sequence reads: CASSLESTLRETQYF. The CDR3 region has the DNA TGTGCCAGCAGCCTGGAGTCCACACTGCGAGAAACCCAGTACTTC. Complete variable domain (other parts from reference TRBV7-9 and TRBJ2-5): DTGVSQNPRHKITKRGQNVTFRCDPISEHNRLYWYRQTLGQGPEFLTYFQNEAQLEKSRLLSDRFSAERPKGSFSTLEIQRTEQGDSAMYLCASSLESTLRETQYFGPGTRLLVL.

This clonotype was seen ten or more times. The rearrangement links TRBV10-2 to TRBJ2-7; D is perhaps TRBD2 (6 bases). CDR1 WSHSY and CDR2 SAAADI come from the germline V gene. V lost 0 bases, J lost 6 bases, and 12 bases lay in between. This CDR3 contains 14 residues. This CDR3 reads CASSESLWGGEQYF. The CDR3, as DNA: TGCGCCAGCAGTGAGTCCCTCTGGGGAGGCGAGCAGTACTTC.

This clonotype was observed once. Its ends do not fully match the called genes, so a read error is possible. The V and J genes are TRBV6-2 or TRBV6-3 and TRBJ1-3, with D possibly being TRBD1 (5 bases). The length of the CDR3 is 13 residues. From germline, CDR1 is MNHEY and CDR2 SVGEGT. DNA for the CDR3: TGTGCCAGCAGTGACAGCTCTGGAAACACCATATATTTC. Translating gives CASSDSSGNTIYF.